This is a list of T cell receptor beta chains from one sample in a study of T cell changes during pregnancy in multiple sclerosis. Produced via immunoSEQ multiplex PCR; TCRdb's table is partial and in-frame only. Here the sample spans approximately 52,000 clones, roughly 92% being singletons. The sequenced sample was CD4+ T cells from peripheral blood mononuclear cells, obtained in the third trimester of pregnancy. All receptors derive from a female donor with multiple sclerosis, enrolled in a pregnancy study. CDR3s include the opening cysteine and the closing phenylalanine or tryptophan. D genes are given only for firm matches. Clone size, where shown, is once, few, many, or a class for clones that have expanded.

d_call	v_call	j_call	clone_size	cdr3_aa	cdr3_nt
TRBD1	TRBV7-8	TRBJ1-4	-	CASSHSDRGEKLFF	TGTGCCAGCAGCCACTCGGACAGGGGCGAAAAACTGTTTTTT
TRBD2	TRBV7-3	TRBJ2-1	-	CASSPSGRANNEQFF	TGTGCCAGCAGCCCGAGCGGGAGGGCTAACAATGAGCAGTTCTTC
TRBD1	TRBV7-8	TRBJ1-2	few	CASSSRDRVYGYTF	TGTGCCAGCAGCAGCAGGGACAGGGTTTATGGCTACACCTTC
TRBD2	TRBV9	TRBJ2-1	few	CASSTRGGASEQFF	TGTGCCAGCAGCACCCGCGGGGGGGCCAGTGAGCAGTTCTTC
-	TRBV6-5	TRBJ2-5	-	CASSETRGETQYF	TGTGCCAGCAGCGAAACAAGGGGAGAGACCCAGTACTTC
TRBD2	TRBV28	TRBJ2-1	-	CASILSGRNGNEQFF	TGTGCCAGCATCCTTAGCGGGAGGAACGGTAATGAGCAGTTCTTC
-	TRBV9	TRBJ1-6	-	CASSATGTQNSPLHF	TGTGCCAGCAGCGCGACCGGGACACAGAATTCACCCCTCCACTTT
TRBD1	TRBV18	TRBJ1-1	-	CASSLQGVEGTEAFF	TGTGCCAGCTCACTACAGGGGGTCGAAGGGACTGAAGCTTTCTTT
TRBD2	TRBV11-2	TRBJ2-3	-	CASSLRGVGDTQYF	TGTGCCAGCAGCTTACGGGGGGTAGGAGATACGCAGTATTTT
TRBD2	TRBV27	TRBJ2-1	-	CASSPRWTSGSFPSYNEQFF	TGTGCCAGCAGTCCCCGATGGACTAGCGGGAGTTTCCCCTCCTACAATGAGCAGTTCTTC
TRBD1	TRBV27	TRBJ2-1	-	CASTPIRQGGMNEQFF	TGTGCCAGCACCCCGATCCGACAGGGCGGCATGAATGAGCAGTTCTTC
TRBD1	TRBV6-1	TRBJ1-1	-	CASRSGTGVNTEAFF	TGTGCCAGCAGATCCGGGACAGGGGTGAACACTGAAGCTTTCTTT
-	TRBV4-2	TRBJ2-5	-	CASSQSAWETQYF	TGTGCCAGCAGCCAATCTGCGTGGGAGACCCAGTACTTC
-	TRBV6-5	TRBJ1-2	-	CASSLSGYGYTF	TGTGCCAGCAGTTTATCAGGTTATGGCTACACCTTC
-	TRBV5-1	TRBJ1-2	-	CASSLTDLRNGYTF	TGCGCCAGCAGCCTGACTGACCTAAGGAATGGCTACACCTTC
TRBD1	TRBV5-1	TRBJ1-1	once	CASSLDRGTGVGTEAFF	TGCGCCAGCAGCTTGGACAGGGGGACAGGGGTTGGCACTGAAGCTTTCTTT
-	TRBV6-1	TRBJ1-2	-	CASSEANRNYGYTF	TGTGCCAGCAGTGAAGCCAACAGAAACTATGGCTACACCTTC
TRBD2	TRBV6-6	TRBJ2-1	-	CATKGLAGANEQFF	TGTGCCACAAAAGGACTAGCGGGAGCCAATGAGCAGTTCTTC
TRBD1	TRBV7-7	TRBJ2-7	once	CASSYRQGPHYEQYF	TGTGCCAGCAGCTATCGACAGGGCCCCCATTACGAGCAGTACTTC
-	TRBV2	TRBJ1-3	-	CASSQGGGLLSGNTIYF	TGTGCCAGCAGTCAAGGGGGGGGTCTTCTCTCTGGAAACACCATATATTTT
-	TRBV5-1	TRBJ2-5	-	CASSLGGLYQETQYF	TGCGCCAGCAGCTTGGGGGGCTTATACCAAGAGACCCAGTACTTC
-	TRBV6-6	TRBJ1-2	-	CASSYSRLYSYGYTF	TGTGCCAGCAGTTACTCGAGGTTGTATTCTTACGGCTACACCTTC
TRBD1	TRBV5-1	TRBJ1-4	-	CASSPLRPGQGDEKLFF	TGCGCCAGCAGCCCCTTAAGACCGGGACAGGGGGATGAAAAACTGTTTTTT
-	TRBV23-1	TRBJ2-7	-	CASRGQRTYEQYF	TGCGCCAGCAGGGGGCAGAGAACCTACGAGCAGTACTTC
-	TRBV9	TRBJ2-2	-	CASSVAQAPGELFF	TGTGCCAGCAGCGTAGCCCAAGCCCCCGGGGAGCTGTTTTTT
-	TRBV5-8	TRBJ1-4	once	CASSLLGEANEKLFF	TGTGCCAGCAGCTTGCTGGGAGAGGCAAATGAAAAACTGTTTTTT
-	TRBV5-1	TRBJ2-5	-	CASSFAGEPSETQYF	TGCGCCAGCAGCTTTGCAGGGGAGCCGTCAGAGACCCAGTACTTC
-	TRBV4-1	TRBJ1-2	-	CASSQEIFNYGYTF	TGCGCCAGCAGCCAAGAAATCTTTAACTATGGCTACACCTTC
-	TRBV7-8	TRBJ1-5	-	CASSLAGDSGNQPQHF	TGTGCCAGCAGCTTAGCAGGGGACTCTGGTAATCAGCCCCAGCATTTT
-	TRBV6-6	TRBJ1-3	once	CATYGSAGNTIYF	TGTGCCACCTATGGGAGTGCTGGAAACACCATATATTTT
-	TRBV6-1	TRBJ1-1	-	CASSEDGHLTEAFF	TGTGCCAGCAGTGAGGACGGACATCTGACTGAAGCTTTCTTT
TRBD2	TRBV4-2	TRBJ2-7	-	CASSQSGRGRSYEQYF	TGTGCCAGCAGCCAATCCGGGAGGGGACGGTCCTACGAGCAGTACTTC
-	TRBV7-3	TRBJ2-2	-	CASSLLGGTGELFF	TGTGCCAGCAGCTTATTAGGGGGCACCGGGGAGCTGTTTTTT
-	TRBV19	TRBJ1-1	-	CASSISRDEAFF	TGTGCCAGTAGTATTTCACGAGATGAAGCTTTCTTT
TRBD2	TRBV11-2	TRBJ2-7	few	CASSGGLAGGSGEQYF	TGTGCCAGCAGCGGGGGACTAGCGGGGGGTTCGGGGGAGCAGTACTTC
-	TRBV7-8	TRBJ1-3	-	CASSLVRQGSSGNTIYF	TGTGCCAGCAGCTTAGTTAGGCAGGGGTCATCTGGAAACACCATATATTTT
-	TRBV28	TRBJ2-6	-	CASSLNGLLSGANVLTF	TGTGCCAGCAGTCTAAATGGACTCCTCTCTGGGGCCAACGTCCTGACTTTC
TRBD1	TRBV9	TRBJ2-1	-	CASSVAGQSGRANEQFF	TGTGCCAGCAGCGTAGCGGGACAGTCGGGGCGGGCCAATGAGCAGTTCTTC
TRBD1	TRBV7-9	TRBJ1-2	-	CASSFGQGYGYTF	TGTGCCAGCAGCTTTGGACAGGGGTACGGCTACACCTTC
-	TRBV5-6	TRBJ2-2	-	CASSLAGDTGELFF	TGTGCCAGCAGCTTGGCAGGGGACACCGGGGAGCTGTTTTTT
-	TRBV7-2	TRBJ2-1	-	CASSPQVGNEQFF	TGTGCCAGCAGCCCTCAGGTCGGCAATGAGCAGTTCTTC
TRBD1	TRBV28	TRBJ1-5	-	CASSLGQSNQPQHF	TGTGCCAGCAGTTTGGGACAGAGCAATCAGCCCCAGCATTTT
TRBD1	TRBV10-3	TRBJ1-2	-	CATSDREDGYTF	TGTGCCACCTCGGACAGGGAGGATGGCTACACCTTC
-	TRBV7-9	TRBJ1-2	-	CASSFGGAHYGYTF	TGTGCCAGCAGCTTCGGGGGGGCTCACTATGGCTACACCTTC
-	TRBV5-5	TRBJ2-5	-	CASSPQQGRETQYF	TGTGCCAGCAGCCCGCAACAGGGAAGAGAGACCCAGTACTTC
TRBD1	TRBV25-1	TRBJ2-1	-	CATLKGQGAWNEQFF	TGTGCCACTCTAAAAGGACAGGGGGCGTGGAATGAGCAGTTCTTC
TRBD2	TRBV5-1	TRBJ2-1	-	CASSLSGGSVRNEQFF	TGCGCCAGCAGCTTGTCGGGCGGGAGCGTGCGAAATGAGCAGTTCTTC
-	TRBV6-1	TRBJ2-4	-	CASSVSTPPSIQYF	TGTGCCAGCAGTGTATCTACGCCTCCGAGCATTCAGTACTTC
TRBD1	TRBV10-3	TRBJ2-1	-	CAISEPGQGAYNEQFF	TGTGCCATCAGTGAGCCCGGACAGGGGGCCTACAATGAGCAGTTCTTC
-	TRBV19	TRBJ1-5	-	CASGQSGQPQHF	TGTGCCAGCGGACAGTCGGGTCAGCCCCAGCATTTT
-	TRBV2	TRBJ2-5	-	CASSAGGSGETQYF	TGTGCCAGCAGTGCTGGGGGTAGCGGAGAGACCCAGTACTTC
-	TRBV15	TRBJ1-5	-	CATSRAPPRPQHF	TGTGCCACCAGCAGAGCCCCCCCTCGGCCCCAGCATTTT
-	TRBV7-8	TRBJ1-3	-	CASSIYSYSGNTIYF	TGTGCCAGCAGCATTTACTCCTACTCTGGAAACACCATATATTTT
TRBD2	TRBV19	TRBJ2-1	-	CASSIRYRVAGGSSYNEQFF	TGTGCCAGTAGTATCAGGTACAGGGTAGCGGGGGGGTCCTCCTACAATGAGCAGTTCTTC
TRBD1	TRBV7-2	TRBJ2-2	-	CASSTPGRGLTGELFF	TGTGCCAGCAGTACCCCCGGCAGGGGGCTAACCGGGGAGCTGTTTTTT